The clone carrying this TCR beta chain was seen at least ten times. Its cognate antigen is unknown. The sample is drawn from a study of Graves' ophthalmopathy and Graves' hyperthyroidism. Study-level background: No progression to ophthalmopathy over 18 months defined stable hyperthyroidism. Study-wide findings and caveats: The model's prediction of ophthalmopathy progression had roughly 70% sensitivity and roughly 72% specificity. Most clonotypes expanded in thyroid above 0.001 frequency were present in blood too.

Symptoms, serum thyroxine and TRAb, thyroid ultrasound, and orbital computed tomography formed the diagnostic basis. RNA transcripts served as template for amplifying TCR beta CDR3 sequences. HTBI-primed first-round RT-PCR preceded second-round multiplex PCR. TCRdb re-analysed the multiplex PCR reads in MiXCR, keeping a single row per CDR3 protein. The sample lists more than 1,000,000 distinct CDR3 sequences, about two fifths seen once, with 8.5% to 14% in the top ten. Germline-derived CDR1 and CDR2 are SQVTM and ANQGSEA. V lost 1 base and J 1 base, leaving 7 bases between the germline ends. CDR3 size: 13 residues.

Sequenced input: peripheral blood or thyroid tissue (not recorded which). The chain is built from TRBV29-1 and TRBJ1-1; D is unclear. The sequence was obtained from an adult man with Graves' hyperthyroidism. The chain's CDR3 is CSVEVYTNTEAFF. The DNA of the CDR3 is TGCAGCGTTGAAGTCTACACGAACACTGAAGCTTTCTTT.